Listed below are T cell receptor beta chains from one sample, sequenced in a study of shared clonotypes between healthy human individuals. This table comes from immunoSEQ multiplex PCR, and its TCRdb copy is limited to in-frame clones, with some not included. The data contain some 1,900,000 clones, just under 95% of them seen just once; the ten biggest clones take up under 1.5%. The sequenced sample was naive CD8+ T cells sorted from blood. Receptors originate from a man aged 18 to 30 in good health. Each CDR3 is given with its conserved first and last residue. A D gene is named only where the DNA matches it firmly.

d_gene	v_gene	j_gene	CDR3aa	CDR3nt
NA	TRBV29-1	TRBJ2-3	CSVRDSTDTQYF	TGCAGCGTCAGGGATAGCACAGATACGCAGTATTTT
NA	TRBV29-1	TRBJ2-7	CSVEEGRGYEQYF	TGCAGCGTTGAAGAGGGAAGGGGCTACGAGCAGTACTTC
TRBD1	TRBV28	TRBJ2-7	CASRPDRENSYEQYF	TGTGCCAGCAGACCGGACAGGGAAAACTCCTACGAGCAGTACTTC
NA	TRBV11-2	TRBJ2-6	CASSLGSGSGANVLTF	TGTGCCAGCAGCTTAGGTTCTGGCTCTGGGGCCAACGTCCTGACTTTC
TRBD2	TRBV14	TRBJ2-1	CASSQESGGLYNEQFF	TGTGCCAGCAGCCAAGAATCGGGAGGTCTCTACAATGAGCAGTTCTTC
TRBD1	TRBV7-2	TRBJ1-1	CASSLTGGTEAFF	TGTGCCAGCAGCCTGACAGGGGGCACTGAAGCTTTCTTT
NA	TRBV6-5	TRBJ2-1	CASGLSSYNEQFF	TGTGCCAGCGGACTGTCCTCCTACAATGAGCAGTTCTTC
NA	TRBV6-6	TRBJ2-7	CASRPPSGRDSYEQYF	TGTGCCAGCAGGCCACCATCGGGTAGGGATTCCTACGAGCAGTACTTC
NA	TRBV4-2	TRBJ1-1	CASSPALNTEAFF	TGTGCCAGCAGCCCAGCCCTGAACACTGAAGCTTTCTTT
TRBD2	TRBV7-9	TRBJ2-1	CASSLTGLASEQFF	TGTGCCAGCAGCTTAACAGGACTAGCTTCTGAGCAGTTCTTC